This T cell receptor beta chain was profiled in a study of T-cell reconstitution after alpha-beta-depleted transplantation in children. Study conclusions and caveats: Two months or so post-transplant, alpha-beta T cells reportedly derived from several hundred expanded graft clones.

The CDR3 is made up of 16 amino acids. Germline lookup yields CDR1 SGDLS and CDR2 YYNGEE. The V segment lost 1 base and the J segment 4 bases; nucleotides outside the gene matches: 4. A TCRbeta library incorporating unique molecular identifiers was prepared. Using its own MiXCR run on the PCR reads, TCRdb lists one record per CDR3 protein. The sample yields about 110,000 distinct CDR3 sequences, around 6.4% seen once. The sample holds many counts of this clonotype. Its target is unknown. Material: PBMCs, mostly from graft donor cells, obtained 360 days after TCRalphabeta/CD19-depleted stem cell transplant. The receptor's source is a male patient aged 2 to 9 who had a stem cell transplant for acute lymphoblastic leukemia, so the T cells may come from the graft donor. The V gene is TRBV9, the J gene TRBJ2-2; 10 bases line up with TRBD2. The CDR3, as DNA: TGTGCCAGCAGCGTACATAGCGGGAGGATCACCGGGGAGCTGTTTTTT. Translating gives CASSVHSGRITGELFF.